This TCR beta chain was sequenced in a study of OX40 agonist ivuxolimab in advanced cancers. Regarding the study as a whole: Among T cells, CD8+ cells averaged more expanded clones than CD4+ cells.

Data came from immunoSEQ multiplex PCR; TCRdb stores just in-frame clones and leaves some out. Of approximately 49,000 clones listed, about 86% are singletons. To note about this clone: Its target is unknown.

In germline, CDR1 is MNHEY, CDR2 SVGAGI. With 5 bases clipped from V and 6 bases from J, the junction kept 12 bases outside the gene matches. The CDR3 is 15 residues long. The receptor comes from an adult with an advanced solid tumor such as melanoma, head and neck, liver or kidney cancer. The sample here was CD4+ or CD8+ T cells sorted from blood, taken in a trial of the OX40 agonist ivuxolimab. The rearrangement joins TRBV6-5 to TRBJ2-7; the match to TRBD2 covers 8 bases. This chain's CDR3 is CASSPEAGAPGEQYF. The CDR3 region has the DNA TGTGCCAGCAGTCCCGAAGCGGGAGCCCCGGGCGAGCAGTACTTC.